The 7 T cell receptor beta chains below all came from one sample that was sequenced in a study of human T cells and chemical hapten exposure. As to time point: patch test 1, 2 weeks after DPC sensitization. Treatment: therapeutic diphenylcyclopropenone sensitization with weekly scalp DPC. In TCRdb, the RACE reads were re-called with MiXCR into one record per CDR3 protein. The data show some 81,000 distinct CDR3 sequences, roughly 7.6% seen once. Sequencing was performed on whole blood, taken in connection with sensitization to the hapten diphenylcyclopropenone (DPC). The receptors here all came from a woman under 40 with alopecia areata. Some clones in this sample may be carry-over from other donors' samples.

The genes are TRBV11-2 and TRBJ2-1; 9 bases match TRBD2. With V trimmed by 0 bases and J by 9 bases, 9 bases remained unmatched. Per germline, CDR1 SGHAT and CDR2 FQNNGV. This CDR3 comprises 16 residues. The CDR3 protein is CASSLDGRGGLSEQFF. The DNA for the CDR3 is TGTGCCAGCAGCTTAGATGGGCGGGGGGGCCTGAGTGAGCAGTTCTTC.

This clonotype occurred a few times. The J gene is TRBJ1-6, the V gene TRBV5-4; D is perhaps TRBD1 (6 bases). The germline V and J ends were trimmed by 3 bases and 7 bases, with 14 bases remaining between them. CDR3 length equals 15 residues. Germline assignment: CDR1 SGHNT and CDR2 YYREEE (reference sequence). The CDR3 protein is CASSSTGGKNSPLHF. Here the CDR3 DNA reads TGTGCCAGCAGCTCGACCGGGGGCAAAAATTCACCCCTCCACTTT.

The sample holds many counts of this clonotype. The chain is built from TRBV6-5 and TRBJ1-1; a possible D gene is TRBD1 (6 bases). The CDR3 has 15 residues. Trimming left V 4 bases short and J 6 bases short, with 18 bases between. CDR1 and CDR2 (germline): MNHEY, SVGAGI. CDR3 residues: CASSFDRSTFSEAFF. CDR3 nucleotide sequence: TGTGCCAGCAGTTTCGACAGGAGCACTTTCTCTGAAGCTTTCTTT.

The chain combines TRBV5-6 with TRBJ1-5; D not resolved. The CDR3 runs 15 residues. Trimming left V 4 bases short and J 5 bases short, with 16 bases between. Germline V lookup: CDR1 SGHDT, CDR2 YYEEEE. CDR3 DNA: TGTGCCAGCAGCCCCCGGGCGGAGCGGGATCAGCCCCAGCATTTT. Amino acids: CASSPRAERDQPQHF.

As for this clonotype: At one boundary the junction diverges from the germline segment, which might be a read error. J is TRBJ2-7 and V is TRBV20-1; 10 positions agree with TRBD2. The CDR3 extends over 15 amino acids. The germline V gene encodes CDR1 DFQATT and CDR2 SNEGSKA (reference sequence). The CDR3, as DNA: TGCAGTGCTAGTGTCGGGACTAGCGAAGCCTACAAGCAGTACTTC. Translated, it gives CSASVGTSEAYKQYF.

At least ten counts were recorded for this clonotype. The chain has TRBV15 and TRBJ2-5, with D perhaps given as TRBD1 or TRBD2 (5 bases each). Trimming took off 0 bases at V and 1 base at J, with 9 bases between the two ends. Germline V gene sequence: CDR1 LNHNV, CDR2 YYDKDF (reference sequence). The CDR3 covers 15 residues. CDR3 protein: CATSRERGAQETQYF. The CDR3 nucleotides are TGTGCCACCAGCAGAGAGAGGGGAGCCCAAGAGACCCAGTACTTC.

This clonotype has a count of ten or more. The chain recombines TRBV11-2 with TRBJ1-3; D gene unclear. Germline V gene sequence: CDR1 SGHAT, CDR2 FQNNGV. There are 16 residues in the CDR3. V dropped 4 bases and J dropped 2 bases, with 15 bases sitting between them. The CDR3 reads CASSSLSGRPGNTIYF. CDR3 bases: TGTGCCAGCAGCTCTCTTTCAGGACGCCCTGGAAACACCATATATTTT.